The following is a TCR beta chain sequence with its context. This specimen belongs to a study of cytomegalovirus exposure and HLA in healthy donors. The wider study: Within an early data release were tens of millions of unique TCRs drawn from HLA-typed donors.

PCR was performed using 60 Vbeta and 13 Jbeta primers. TCRdb keeps only in-frame clones here, not all; method: immunoSEQ multiplex PCR. The profile shows some 180,000 clones, roughly 70% of them singletons. Sequencing was performed on PBMCs. The clonotype was recovered from a male donor in good health and CMV-seronegative.

As DNA, the CDR3 is TGTGCCACCAGCAGGCGGACCGGGGAGCTGTTTTTT. It codes for CATSRRTGELFF. The chain has TRBV15 and TRBJ2-2; D is unresolved. CDR1 and CDR2 from the germline V gene are LNHNV and YYDKDF (reference sequence). This CDR3 is 12 amino acids long. Deletions cut 3 bases from V and 5 bases from J, with 4 bases between. Full variable domain (missing parts from reference TRBV15 and TRBJ2-2): DAMVIQNPRYQVTQFGKPVTLSCSQTLNHNVMYWYQQKSSQAPKLLFHYYDKDFNNEADTPDNFQSRRPNTSFCFLDIRSPGLGDTAMYLCATSRRTGELFFGEGSRLTVL.